This T cell receptor beta chain was found in a study of CD8+ T cells in alopecia areata. About the research overall: Treated patients took oral tofacitinib at 5 to 10 mg twice daily.

Documented treatment: oral pan-JAK inhibitor, 5-10 mg twice daily. Peripheral blood samples and lesional scalp punch biopsies were obtained from alopecia areata patients. Extracted RNA was reverse transcribed, and the resulting cDNA served as sequencing template. The data were produced by immunoSEQ multiplex PCR, yet TCRdb's version contains in-frame clones alone and is incomplete. The top ten hold around 22% of the sample, which has 60,000 to 85,000 clones, roughly 70% seen once. Germline values: CDR1 SNHLY, CDR2 FYNNEI. This CDR3 contains 10 residues. V lost 3 bases to trimming and J lost 18 bases, with 9 bases between them.

The TCR sequence derives from a human donor with alopecia areata. This sequence joins TRBV2 and TRBJ1-6; D ambiguous. The specimen was CD8+ T cells sorted from blood, collected at week 24, from a patient treated with tofacitinib. The CDR3 coding sequence is TGTGCCAGCAGTGACGGGGTCCCCCACTTT. It is translated as CASSDGVPHF.